This TCR beta chain is from a study of blood T cell repertoires in COVID-19. The wider study: Samples came from the United States, Italy and Spain, spanning acute and convalescent COVID-19. T cells, B-cell-depleted T cells, or PBMCs provided the cDNA or gDNA that served as material.

There are 16 residues in the CDR3. V gave up 4 bases and J gave up 2 bases; unmatched junction bases: 7. CDR1 SGHRS and CDR2 YFSETQ come from the germline V gene. Original handling: Estimation of nucleated cell counts was performed using reference gene primer amplification. Assay: immunoSEQ multiplex PCR; the TCRdb copy retains only in-frame clones and omits some. V, J and clone size are those of that table, while D and trimming were read from the DNA. The profile shows 350,000 to 450,000 clones, about 85% of them singletons. The sequence was obtained from a woman aged 18-35 years with acute or convalescent COVID-19. This chain connects TRBV5-1 to TRBJ2-3; 10 positions agree with TRBD2. Sequenced material: peripheral blood. CDR3 sequence: CASSPRTSGTTDTQYF. For the CDR3, the DNA is TGCGCCAGCAGCCCAAGGACTAGCGGAACCACAGATACGCAGTATTTT.